This T cell receptor (beta chain) was retrieved from a study of blood T cell repertoires in COVID-19. For the study at large: The United States, Italy and Spain were the sources of the acute and convalescent COVID-19 samples. PBMCs, B-cell-depleted T cells, or T cells were the source of the cDNA or gDNA that made up the material.

In the authors' methods: It was from reference gene primer amplification that nucleated cell counts were estimated. Sequencing was performed with immunoSEQ multiplex PCR; in TCRdb, only in-frame clones are kept and a portion is missing. For V, J and clone size, that table is used; D and trimming come from the DNA. The repertoire holds under 500,000 clones, approximately 90% seen once, with 4.3% in the top ten. The sequence came from a woman younger than 45 with acute or convalescent COVID-19. The source material was peripheral blood.

In DNA, the CDR3 is TGCGCCAGCAGCTCTGTGGTAGGGGGAGACGGCTACACCTTC. Amino acid sequence: CASSSVVGGDGYTF. This chain joins TRBV5-1 and TRBJ1-2; D perhaps matches TRBD1 (6 bases). V was cut by 3 bases and J by 8 bases, with 17 bases left in between. The CDR3 is 14 amino acids. CDR1 and CDR2 (germline): SGHRS, YFSETQ. The variable domain in full, with the rest retrieved from reference TRBV5-1 and TRBJ1-2, is KAGVTQTPRYLIKTRGQQVTLSCSPISGHRSVSWYQQTPGQGLQFLFEYFSETQRNKGNFPGRFSGRQFSNSRSEMNVSTLELGDSALYLCASSSVVGGDGYTFGSGTRLTVV.